Sequencing of this T cell receptor (beta chain) was carried out in a study of cytomegalovirus exposure and HLA in healthy donors (TCRdb year 2017). Study-level background: The 666 repertoires of the first cohort and the 120 or so validation repertoires were produced on the same platform, according to a later analysis. In addition to the first cohort of approximately 650 subjects, a separate validation cohort of 130 or so different subjects was used. To predict cytomegalovirus infection status, the study combined high-throughput TCR immunosequencing, statistical association of individual TCRs with disease status, and machine learning. The study was designed to test whether signatures of past pathogen exposure could be identified by cataloging public T cell receptors.

The germline V gene (reference sequence) gives CDR1 as MNHEY and CDR2 as SMNVEV. From its cysteine to its phenylalanine, the CDR3 spans 16 amino acids. Only the CDR3 DNA is retained, 48 bases long and in frame from the first base. Trimming accounts for 6 bases at V and 1 base at J, while the number of junction bases matched to no gene is 7. Separate from the roughly 630-subject first cohort, the validation cohort of 90 to 150 subjects was the group to which the donors belonged. The investigation overall reported the following: The classifier was reported to diagnose cytomegalovirus status with high specificity and sensitivity in both the original and validation cohorts. Most TCR sequences were seen in very few donors, while some public TCRs were found in many individuals. It was suggested by the authors that the approach could potentially be generalized to other disease states and immunological phenotypes. The study gave a list of 150 to 200 TCR beta chains associated with cytomegalovirus. A later analysis found that TCRs clustered in the first cohort also tended to co-occur in the 120 or so validation repertoires, with just under 95% of cluster scores above 0. Three of the identified cytomegalovirus-associated TCR beta chains were confirmed in vitro to be specific for cytomegalovirus antigens. The validation cohort had no HLA typing available for a later analysis, so co-occurrence within that cohort was assessed over all 120 or so repertoires.

Library preparation employed the immunoSEQ multiplex PCR assay. The original pipeline was this. A statistical classification framework was developed to diagnose cytomegalovirus status using the catalog of TCR beta chain sequences. TCRdb took this table from immuneACCESS and kept in-frame rearrangements with V and J called. Such tables lack part of the clones; where checked against another copy, unresolved V genes explain under half of the gap, and the rest is unexplained. Clone size and V and J calls were adopted from that table, with D and trimming inferred from the DNA. This sample comprises about 150,000 clones, around nine tenths of them detected only once. The top ten hold about 3.5% of the sample. As concerns this clone: The specificity of this receptor is unknown. Qualities for individual bases were not recorded, and no much larger clone is one base off.

Sequences were obtained from PBMCs. The chain was built from TRBV27 and TRBJ2-2, with 8 bases in between that match TRBD2. The sequence was obtained from a woman younger than 35 in good health and CMV-seropositive. The nucleotide sequence is TGTGCCAGCAGCCCTTTAGCGGGATGGAACACCGGGGAGCTGTTTTTT. Its translation reads: CASSPLAGWNTGELFF.